The subject of this entry is one T cell receptor beta chain. Its matching antigen is unknown. This CDR3 is also generated by other DNA sequences in the sample. TCRdb keeps only in-frame clones here, not all; method: immunoSEQ multiplex PCR. The table records approximately 100,000 clones, over 75% of them present only once. These data originate in a study of T cell responses to AZD1222 COVID-19 vaccine. Points from the study as a whole: Repertoire samples came only from after the peak T cell response. Most donors were white British, females outnumbered males, and clonal diversity was possibly underestimated.

The sequences come from peripheral blood, collected on day 0 of MenACWY control vaccination. This clonotype was obtained from an adult in good health.

Here the CDR3 DNA reads TGCGCCAGCAGCTTGGGTGCAGGTTCCTACGAGCAGTACTTC. Residues: CASSLGAGSYEQYF. The V gene is TRBV5-1, the J gene TRBJ2-7; no clear D. Per germline, CDR1 SGHRS and CDR2 YFSETQ. The length of the CDR3 is 14 residues. V was shortened by 0 bases and J by 1 base, with 8 bases between the two germline ends. Full variable domain (rest looked up from reference TRBV5-1 and TRBJ2-7): KAGVTQTPRYLIKTRGQQVTLSCSPISGHRSVSWYQQTPGQGLQFLFEYFSETQRNKGNFPGRFSGRQFSNSRSEMNVSTLELGDSALYLCASSLGAGSYEQYFGPGTRLTVT.